A single sample gave rise to the 25 T cell receptor beta chains below, sequenced in a study of T cell repertoires in cytomegalovirus infection. Antigens of these TCRs are unknown. TCRdb used MiXCR to reprocess the reads, holding one entry per CDR3 protein. The table shows roughly 920,000 distinct CDR3 sequences, with roughly 31% occurring only once. The sample was cultured CD8+ T cells from PBMCs, taken from culture after CMV antigen stimulation. All receptors derive from a human donor in good health (CMV status not recorded). Some clones in this sample may be carry-over from other donors' samples.

This clonotype was counted a few times. This chain's CDR3 is CAISESIDTTGYGYTF. DNA for the CDR3: TGTGCCATCAGTGAGTCGATCGACACTACCGGGTATGGCTACACCTTC. The V and J genes are TRBV10-3 and TRBJ1-2; no reliable D call. CDR1 and CDR2 (germline): ENHRY, SYGVKD. Trimming shortened V by 0 bases and J by 5 bases, and 16 bases separated the two germline ends. The CDR3 extends over 16 amino acids.

The J gene is TRBJ1-5, the V gene TRBV5-8; D uncertain. The CDR3 runs 15 residues. The V and J ends lost 2 bases and 5 bases respectively, with 14 bases between them. From germline, CDR1 is SGHTS and CDR2 YDEGEE. The CDR3 here is CASSLTLQWDQPQHF. CDR3 coding DNA: TGTGCCAGCAGCTTAACCTTGCAGTGGGATCAGCCCCAGCATTTT.

This clonotype showed up many times. The J gene is TRBJ2-1, the V gene TRBV7-9; 7 bases are shared with TRBD1. CDR1 and CDR2 from the germline V gene are SEHNR and FQNEAQ (reference sequence). This CDR3 contains 15 residues. V trimming: 5 bases; J trimming: 0 bases; junction bases outside the gene matches: 4. The CDR3 DNA reads as TGTGCCAGCAGCCAGGGGGATAGCTCCTACAATGAGCAGTTCTTC. The encoded protein is CASSQGDSSYNEQFF.

This clonotype was observed once. The chain couples TRBV19 to TRBJ2-7; 10 bases agree with TRBD2. The V gene end was trimmed by 9 bases and the J gene end by 1 base; junction bases not matched to a gene: 6. Germline-derived CDR1 and CDR2 are LNHDA and SQIVND (reference sequence). The CDR3 has 14 residues. In DNA form, the CDR3 reads TGTGCCAGCTGCCCTAGCGGGGGTTCCTACGAGCAGTACTTC. Encoded protein: CASCPSGGSYEQYF.

The chain combines TRBV7-9 with TRBJ2-1; D remains unclear. The V gene lost 5 bases and the J gene lost 4 bases, with 9 bases spanning the gap. In germline, CDR1 is SEHNR, CDR2 FQNEAQ (reference sequence). The CDR3 runs to 13 residues. DNA of the CDR3: TGTGCCAGCAGCCTCAAGGCGTACAATGAGCAGTTCTTC. Encoded protein: CASSLKAYNEQFF.

This clonotype was seen more than once but under ten times. DNA for the CDR3: TGTGCCAGCAGCCCTGGGACAGTGGATGGCTACACCTTC. Its protein is CASSPGTVDGYTF. V and J are TRBV5-6 and TRBJ1-2; TRBD1 matches at 7 bases. V lost 4 bases and J lost 6; bases outside the gene matches: 6. The germline V gene encodes CDR1 SGHDT and CDR2 YYEEEE. CDR3 length: 13 residues. Supplemented by reference TRBV5-6 and TRBJ1-2, the full variable domain reads DAGVTQSPTHLIKTRGQQVTLRCSPKSGHDTVSWYQQALGQGPQFIFQYYEEEERQRGNFPDRFSGHQFPNYSSELNVNALLLGDSALYLCASSPGTVDGYTFGSGTRLTVV.

There are a few counts of this clonotype. This chain joins TRBV7-6 and TRBJ1-1; 8 bases align to TRBD1. This CDR3 spans 14 amino acids. Per the germline V gene, CDR1 is SGHVS and CDR2 is FNYEAQ. V was pared by 6 bases and J by 6 bases, with 9 bases of the junction left unmatched. The CDR3 coding sequence is TGTGCCAGCAGAGAGGCAGGGGGCTTGGCTGAAGCTTTCTTT. Translation: CASREAGGLAEAFF.

This clonotype appeared many times. The chain links TRBV7-2 to TRBJ1-5; no firm D call. This CDR3 has 15 amino acids. V gave up 6 bases and J gave up 5 bases, with 17 bases separating them. Germline-derived CDR1 and CDR2 are SGHTA and FQGNSA. This CDR3 reads CASSTRWEADQPQHF. The CDR3 DNA follows: TGTGCCAGCAGTACAAGATGGGAGGCTGATCAGCCCCAGCATTTT.

This clonotype was picked up many times. The genes are TRBV7-9 and TRBJ2-2, with D possibly TRBD2 on 6 matching bases. V dropped 6 bases and J dropped 4 bases, with 9 bases sitting between them. The CDR3 has 13 amino acids. Germline V gene sequence: CDR1 SEHNR, CDR2 FQNEAQ (reference sequence). The CDR3 coding sequence is TGTGCCAGCAGGTCGGGAGTCACCGGGGAGCTGTTTTTT. Translated: CASRSGVTGELFF.

The chain carries TRBV4-1 and TRBJ2-5; D uncertain. V was shortened by 0 bases and J by 1 base, with 9 bases between the two germline ends. The CDR3 runs 15 residues. CDR1 MGHRA and CDR2 YSYEKL come from the germline V gene. The CDR3 nucleotides are TGCGCCAGCAGCCAAGAGGGATGGCCCCAAGAGACCCAGTACTTC. Protein: CASSQEGWPQETQYF.

This clonotype has ten or more counts. The chain couples TRBV7-6 to TRBJ1-1, with D hard to call. CDR3 length: 12 amino acids. Looked up from germline, CDR1 is SGHVS and CDR2 is FNYEAQ. Trimming took off 5 bases at V and 7 bases at J, with 11 bases between the two ends. CDR3 region: CASSLSGSEAFF. The CDR3 nucleotides read TGTGCCAGCAGCCTTTCGGGGAGTGAAGCTTTCTTT.

The genes are TRBV12-3 or TRBV12-4 and TRBJ2-2; D is undetermined. Trimming cost V 3 bases and J 4 bases, with 12 bases left between them. There are 15 residues in the CDR3. CDR3 sequence reads: CASSLVLPGTGELFF. CDR3 nucleotides: TGTGCCAGCAGTTTGGTGCTACCGGGCACCGGGGAGCTGTTTTTT.

The V and J genes are TRBV11-2 and TRBJ2-1; TRBD1 is a possible D gene (6 bases). Looked up from germline, CDR1 is SGHAT and CDR2 is FQNNGV. This CDR3 has 13 residues. The germline V and J ends were trimmed by 5 bases and 6 bases, with 11 bases remaining between them. The CDR3 bases are TGTGCCAGCAGCCCTGGGGACACCAATGAGCAGTTCTTC. Translation: CASSPGDTNEQFF.

The chain recombines TRBV29-1 with TRBJ1-1; tentatively, D is TRBD1 (6 bases). Looked up from germline, CDR1 is SQVTM and CDR2 is ANQGSEA. The V end lost 3 bases, the J end lost 1 base, and 15 bases lay between the germline ends. This CDR3 comprises 15 residues. The chain's CDR3 is CSVEAYYRANTEAFF. CDR3 nucleotides: TGCAGCGTTGAGGCATACTACAGGGCGAACACTGAAGCTTTCTTT. Full variable domain (missing parts from reference TRBV29-1 and TRBJ1-1): SAVISQKPSRDICQRGTSLTIQCQVDSQVTMMFWYRQQPGQSLTLIATANQGSEATYESGFVIDKFPISRPNLTFSTLTVSNMSPEDSSIYLCSVEAYYRANTEAFFGQGTRLTVV.

In this sample, this clonotype turned up many times. The J gene is TRBJ1-1, the V gene TRBV7-8; D is uncertain. CDR3 size: 12 residues. Trimming cost V 0 bases and J 6 bases, with 5 bases left between them. Looked up from germline, CDR1 is SGHVS and CDR2 is FQNEAQ. Here the CDR3 DNA reads TGTGCCAGCAGCTTAGCGGTCTCTGAAGCTTTCTTT. It translates to CASSLAVSEAFF.

The gene calls are TRBV19 and TRBJ2-1; D is perhaps TRBD1 (5 bases). The V gene lost 4 bases and the J gene lost 10 bases, with 11 bases spanning the gap. The CDR3 length is 12 residues. CDR1 and CDR2 from the germline V gene are LNHDA and SQIVND (reference sequence). The CDR3: CASSRAPGEQFF. CDR3 DNA: TGTGCCAGTAGTAGGGCCCCAGGGGAGCAGTTCTTC.

The chain combines TRBV6-1 with TRBJ1-2; D perhaps matches TRBD1 (6 bases). Per the germline V gene, CDR1 is MNHNS and CDR2 is SASEGT. V was shortened by 5 bases and J by 8 bases, with 12 bases between the two germline ends. This CDR3 contains 12 residues. The CDR3 sequence is CASSSGAWGYTF. For the CDR3, the DNA is TGTGCCAGCAGTTCAGGGGCTTGGGGCTACACCTTC.

A few counts support this clonotype. This chain connects TRBV14 to TRBJ2-7, with D maybe TRBD1 (5 bases). V shed 4 bases and J shed 3 bases, with 19 bases lying between them. This CDR3 spans 16 amino acids. Germline lookup yields CDR1 SGHDN and CDR2 FVKESK. CDR3 amino acids: CASSPGRPGAYYEQYV. CDR3 DNA sequence: TGTGCCAGCAGCCCCGGACGTCCTGGGGCATACTACGAGCAGTACGTC.

The chain couples TRBV10-3 to TRBJ2-3; the D gene could be TRBD1 or TRBD2 (5 bases each). The germline CDR1 and CDR2 sequences are ENHRY and SYGVKD. This CDR3 spans 15 amino acids. The germline V and J ends were trimmed by 5 bases and 0 bases, with 12 bases remaining between them. CDR3 nucleotides: TGTGCCATCAGTACCCGGGACCCTAGCACAGATACGCAGTATTTT. Translating it yields CAISTRDPSTDTQYF.

The V and J genes are TRBV20-1 and TRBJ2-5; TRBD1 matches 7 bases. V was clipped by 6 bases and J by 1 base; unmatched bases: 5. The CDR3 totals 13 residues. The germline gives CDR1 DFQATT, CDR2 SNEGSKA (reference sequence). CDR3 sequence: CSANTGVQETQYF. The DNA of the CDR3 is TGCAGTGCGAACACAGGGGTCCAAGAGACCCAGTACTTC.

The chain recombines TRBV29-1 with TRBJ2-1; TRBD2 agrees at 7 bases. Germline V gives CDR1 SQVTM, CDR2 ANQGSEA. With 5 bases clipped from V and 6 bases from J, the junction kept 10 bases outside the gene matches. This CDR3 comprises 14 residues. Written as DNA, the CDR3 is TGCAGCGTTCTTCCCCGGGGGGAGTCCAATGAGCAGTTCTTC. Translating it yields CSVLPRGESNEQFF.

This chain joins TRBV19 and TRBJ1-1; 9 positions match TRBD1. The CDR3 is 14 amino acids. Germline-derived CDR1 and CDR2 are LNHDA and SQIVND (reference sequence). V shed 3 bases, J shed 8 bases, and the junction held 7 bases outside the gene matches. The CDR3 coding sequence is TGTGCCAGTAGTATGGCACAGGGGGCGAGCGAAGCTTTCTTT. Protein: CASSMAQGASEAFF.

V gene TRBV7-9 combines with J gene TRBJ1-2; possible D gene TRBD1, 6 bases. The CDR3 totals 13 residues. Germline CDR1 is SEHNR and CDR2 is FQNEAQ (reference sequence). V dropped 5 bases and J dropped 4 bases, with 11 bases sitting between them. The CDR3: CASSGDIPYGYTF. CDR3 sequence (DNA): TGTGCCAGCAGCGGGGACATCCCCTATGGCTACACCTTC. Complete variable domain (other parts from reference TRBV7-9 and TRBJ1-2): DTGVSQNPRHKITKRGQNVTFRCDPISEHNRLYWYRQTLGQGPEFLTYFQNEAQLEKSRLLSDRFSAERPKGSFSTLEIQRTEQGDSAMYLCASSGDIPYGYTFGSGTRLTVV.

The chain joins TRBV2 to TRBJ2-5; D perhaps matches TRBD2 (5 bases). Germline assignment: CDR1 SNHLY and CDR2 FYNNEI. The ends were cut back, 2 bases at V and 2 bases at J, with 15 bases in the middle. This CDR3 spans 16 amino acids. This chain's CDR3 is CASSENIGGVQETQYF. The DNA for the CDR3 is TGTGCCAGCAGTGAAAACATCGGAGGCGTACAAGAGACCCAGTACTTC.

Concerning this clonotype itself: With a much larger clone just one base away, this may be a read error. The chain joins TRBV7-2 to TRBJ1-1, with 7 bases matching TRBD1. J gave up 11 bases and V 10 bases, and 16 bases lay outside the gene matches. Per germline, CDR1 SGHTA and CDR2 FQGNSA. This CDR3 is 13 amino acids long. DNA for the CDR3: TGTGCCAACAGGCCTACAGGGGATCCGCTCGCTTTCTTT. It encodes CANRPTGDPLAFF.